Listed below are T cell receptor beta chains from one sample, sequenced in a study of blood T cells in healthy people across ages. TCRdb passed the 5' RACE reads through MiXCR, listing each CDR3 protein once. The table has 850,000 or so distinct CDR3 sequences, around 26% seen once. Source material: blood. The receptors here all came from a woman at least 80 years old in good health. CDR3s leave out the opening cysteine and the closing phenylalanine or tryptophan. The D gene is left open where the match is weak.

J,V,D,CDR3
TRBJ1-4,TRBV20-1,TRBD1,SARRDSTVNEKLF
TRBJ2-1,TRBV10-3,.,AISDQGKQF
TRBJ1-5,TRBV6-2/TRBV6-3,.,ASSYHNQPQH
TRBJ1-5,TRBV27,TRBD1,ASSPLFDRGPYSNQPQH
TRBJ1-4,TRBV12-3/TRBV12-4,TRBD1,ASLRDRGTEKLF
TRBJ1-2,TRBV10-3,TRBD1,AISESDRAST
TRBJ2-6,TRBV7-2,.,ASSLRSGTGANVLT
TRBJ2-3,TRBV4-1,TRBD2,ASSPSGGAIGGTDTQY
TRBJ1-1,TRBV28,TRBD1,ASSLLGRGSTEAF
TRBJ2-2,TRBV6-6,TRBD2,ASSPPSSGGGGELF
TRBJ1-6,TRBV4-3,.,AGSQVIGGQDSPLH
TRBJ1-5,TRBV20-1,.,SASTFIRNQPQH
TRBJ2-2,TRBV7-2,.,ASSRSGARYGERF
TRBJ1-5,TRBV20-1,TRBD1,SARGQGGHNQPQH
TRBJ1-2,TRBV20-1,.,SANIAPDYGYT
TRBJ1-2,TRBV20-1,TRBD1,SASNTGAYYGYT
TRBJ2-7,TRBV6-1,.,ATYAGTTSYEQY
TRBJ2-6,TRBV12-3/TRBV12-4,.,ASRRDGLAETNVLT
TRBJ1-3,TRBV12-3/TRBV12-4,.,ASNPGGAGNTIY
TRBJ1-2,TRBV7-2,.,ASSLQGRGDYGYT
TRBJ2-3,TRBV18,.,ASSPSLADSTDTQY
TRBJ1-1,TRBV14,.,ASSQFGQKGSSAF
TRBJ2-1,TRBV7-8,TRBD2,ASRSPGTSGPGSGSNEQF
TRBJ1-4,TRBV7-2,.,ASSLGLPEKLF
TRBJ2-2,TRBV4-3,.,ASSQQADGSGELF
TRBJ2-5,TRBV5-4,.,ASSLVGQETQY
TRBJ2-5,TRBV6-5,TRBD1,ASSYDRGATQY
TRBJ1-2,TRBV6-5,.,ASSYRSVGYDYT
TRBJ2-1,TRBV20-1,TRBD2,SARRDFGAGGPSHNEQF
TRBJ1-2,TRBV5-1,.,ASSSGFLGDGYT
TRBJ2-2,TRBV2,TRBD2,ASTVTSGGPTHRKNTGELF
TRBJ1-5,TRBV2,TRBD1,ASRGGQTSAQH
TRBJ2-5,TRBV2,.,ASSEAETVFQETQY
TRBJ2-3,TRBV19,TRBD1,ASGVGQGKTDTQY
TRBJ1-2,TRBV6-2/TRBV6-3,.,ASKGPALNYGYT
TRBJ1-2,TRBV12-3/TRBV12-4,.,ASGIQTGYGYT
TRBJ1-6,TRBV6-2/TRBV6-3,.,ASSSQQGYSPLH
TRBJ2-5,TRBV18,.,ASSPQGGQLEGETQY
TRBJ2-7,TRBV15,.,ATSRRGTYEQY
TRBJ1-2,TRBV7-2,.,ASSLESGGNYGYT
TRBJ1-5,TRBV28,.,ASRLPFSNQPQH
TRBJ2-5,TRBV7-9,.,ASSLRAGTSQETQY
TRBJ1-4,TRBV3-1,TRBD1,ASSQDGRRGNGKLF
TRBJ2-3,TRBV7-2,TRBD2,ASSQRTSGTTLYTQY
TRBJ1-4,TRBV5-1,TRBD1,ASSWGQGGKLF
TRBJ1-1,TRBV4-3,TRBD1,ASSYGQGGHTEAF
TRBJ2-4,TRBV5-6,.,ASSLGQGFGNIQY
TRBJ2-2,TRBV7-9,.,ASSLLSGASGELF
TRBJ1-6,TRBV5-1,.,ASSLEVTGNSPLH